These 2 T cell receptor beta chains share one sample of origin, sequenced in a study of Ad26.COV2.S vaccination and SARS-CoV-2 variants. Specified treatment: around 19 received Ad26.COV2.S at low or high dose, single or two shots; several received placebo; per-sample allocation not given. After the first vaccine or placebo injection, samples were drawn on day 63. The assay was immunoSEQ multiplex PCR, and TCRdb's table has in-frame clones only and misses some. The table records around 250,000 clones, 70% to 90% of them present only once. The sample here was peripheral blood, taken in a trial of Ad26.COV2.S vaccine versus placebo. The source of these receptors is a person aged 18-65 years who received the Ad26.COV2.S COVID-19 vaccine or a placebo.

The chain links TRBV7-2 to TRBJ2-7; 8 bases line up with TRBD1. Germline trimming cut 0 bases from V and 3 bases from J; bases unmatched to any gene: 7. CDR1 and CDR2 from the germline V gene are SGHTA and FQGNSA. CDR3 length: 16 residues. The CDR3 loop is CASSLALTGDNYEQYF. CDR3 nucleotide sequence: TGTGCCAGCAGCTTAGCGCTGACAGGGGATAACTACGAGCAGTACTTC.

V and J are TRBV14 and TRBJ1-1; TRBD1 agrees at 10 bases. Germline lookup yields CDR1 SGHDN and CDR2 FVKESK. There are 14 residues in the CDR3. Unmatched junction bases numbered 7, after V lost 8 bases and J lost 4 bases. The chain's CDR3 is CASRPRDRGTEAFF. CDR3 sequence (DNA): TGTGCCAGCCGTCCTCGGGACAGGGGCACTGAAGCTTTCTTT.